The clone carrying this T cell receptor (beta chain) came up a few times. The whole isolated RNA underwent reverse transcription, so sequencing captured expressed TCRB transcripts. There were several million reads on average in the naive, central memory and regulatory T cell samples. Some clones are missing from TCRdb's copy, which holds only in-frame ones; the method was immunoSEQ multiplex PCR. The data contain some 330,000 clones, approximately 10% of them singletons. The sample comes from a study of beta chain features in type 1 diabetes. Study-level information: Examination spanned 90 million to 140 million sorted cells from all samples.

One heparinised blood draw averaging approximately 0.11 L was given by each donor. The source material was naive CD4+ T cells from blood. The sequence was obtained from a woman aged 25 to 39 in good health.

This CDR3 is CASSYRTGRESPEAFF. CDR3 DNA: TGTGCCAGCAGCTACCGGACAGGGAGGGAGTCCCCTGAAGCTTTCTTT. The V call is TRBV7-9, the J call TRBJ1-1, with 8 bases aligning to TRBD1. The V gene end was trimmed by 4 bases and the J gene end by 6 bases; junction bases not matched to a gene: 13. The CDR3 runs to 16 residues. CDR1 is SEHNR, CDR2 FQNEAQ, per germline (reference sequence). Complete variable domain (other parts from reference TRBV7-9 and TRBJ1-1): DTGVSQNPRHKITKRGQNVTFRCDPISEHNRLYWYRQTLGQGPEFLTYFQNEAQLEKSRLLSDRFSAERPKGSFSTLEIQRTEQGDSAMYLCASSYRTGRESPEAFFGQGTRLTVV.